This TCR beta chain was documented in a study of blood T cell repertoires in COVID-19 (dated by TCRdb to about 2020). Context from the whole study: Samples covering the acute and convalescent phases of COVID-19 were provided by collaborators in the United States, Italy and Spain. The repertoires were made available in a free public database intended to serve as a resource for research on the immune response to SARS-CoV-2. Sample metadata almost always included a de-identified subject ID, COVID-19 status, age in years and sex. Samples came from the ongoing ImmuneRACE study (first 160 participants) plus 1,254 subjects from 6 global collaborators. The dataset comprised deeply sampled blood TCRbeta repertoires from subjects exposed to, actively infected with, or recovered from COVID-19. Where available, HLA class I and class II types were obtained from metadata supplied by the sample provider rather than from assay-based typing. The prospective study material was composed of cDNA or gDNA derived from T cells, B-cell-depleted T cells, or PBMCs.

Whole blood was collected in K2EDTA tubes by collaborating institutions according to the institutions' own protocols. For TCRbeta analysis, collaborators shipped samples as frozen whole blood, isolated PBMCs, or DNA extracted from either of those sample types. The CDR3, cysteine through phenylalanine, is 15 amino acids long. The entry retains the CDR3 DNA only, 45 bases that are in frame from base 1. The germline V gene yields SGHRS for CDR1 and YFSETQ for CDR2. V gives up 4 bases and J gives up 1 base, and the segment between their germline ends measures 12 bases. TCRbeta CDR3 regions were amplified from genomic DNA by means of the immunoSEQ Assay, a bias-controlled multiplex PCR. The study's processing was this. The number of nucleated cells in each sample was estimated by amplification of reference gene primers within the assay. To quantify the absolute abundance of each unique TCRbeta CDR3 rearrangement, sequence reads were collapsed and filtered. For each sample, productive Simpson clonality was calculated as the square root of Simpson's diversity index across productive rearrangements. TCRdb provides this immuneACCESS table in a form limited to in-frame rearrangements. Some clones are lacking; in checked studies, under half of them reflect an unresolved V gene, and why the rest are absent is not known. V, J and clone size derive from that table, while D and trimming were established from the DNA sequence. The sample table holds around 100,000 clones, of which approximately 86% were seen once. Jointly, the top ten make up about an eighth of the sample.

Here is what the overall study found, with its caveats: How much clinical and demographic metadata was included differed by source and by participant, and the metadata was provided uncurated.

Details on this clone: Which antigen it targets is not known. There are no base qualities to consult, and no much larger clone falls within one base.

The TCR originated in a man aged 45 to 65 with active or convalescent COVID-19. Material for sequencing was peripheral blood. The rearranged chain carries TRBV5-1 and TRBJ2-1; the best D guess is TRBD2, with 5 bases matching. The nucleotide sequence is TGCGCCAGCAGCGTAGTAGCGCCTTCCTACAATGAGCAGTTCTTC. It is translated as CASSVVAPSYNEQFF. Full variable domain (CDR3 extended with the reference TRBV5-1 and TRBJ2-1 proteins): KAGVTQTPRYLIKTRGQQVTLSCSPISGHRSVSWYQQTPGQGLQFLFEYFSETQRNKGNFPGRFSGRQFSNSRSEMNVSTLELGDSALYLCASSVVAPSYNEQFFGPGTRLTVL.